These 5 T cell receptor beta chains came from one sample sequenced in a study of regulatory T cells in long-lasting Graves disease. Combining iRepertoire HTBI primers with Arm-PCR of CDR3 regions, the authors built TCR beta libraries. TCRdb redid the calling of the multiplex PCR reads with MiXCR, one entry per CDR3 protein. The top ten hold approximately 15% of the sample, which has 350,000 to 550,000 distinct CDR3 sequences, 14% seen once. Time point meaning: newly diagnosed GD, antithyroid drugs for less than 3 months. Construction of the TCR library relied on RNA isolated from PBMCs. The sample was also reused in another study, on T cells in Graves' hyperthyroidism and ophthalmopathy.

The sample was peripheral blood mononuclear cells (PBMCs), taken at new diagnosis, from a patient treated with antithyroid drugs. The source is a woman between 50 and 59 years old with Graves disease.

This clonotype was counted only a few times. The chain uses TRBV9 and TRBJ1-1; a weak D match, TRBD1 (5 bases). V was clipped by 4 bases and J by 5 bases, with 12 bases between them. This CDR3 is built from 13 residues. Germline CDR1 is SGDLS and CDR2 is YYNGEE. The CDR3 DNA follows: TGTGCCAGCAGCCCTGGGACTTTAACTGAAGCTTTCTTT. Translation: CASSPGTLTEAFF.

This clonotype has a handful of counts. The chain carries TRBV7-6 and TRBJ2-7; D could derive from TRBD1 or TRBD2 (5 bases each). Deletions cut 0 bases from V and 0 bases from J, with 15 bases between. Germline CDR1 reads SGHVS; CDR2 reads FNYEAQ. CDR3 length equals 17 residues. CDR3 in amino acids: CASSLARGSYNSYEQYF. Written as DNA, the CDR3 is TGTGCCAGCAGCTTAGCGAGGGGTAGTTACAACTCCTACGAGCAGTACTTC.

Note on this clonotype: A much larger clonotype is one base distant, so this may be a read error. This chain links TRBV6-2 or TRBV6-3 with TRBJ1-4; D gene ambiguous. CDR1 MNHEY and CDR2 SVGEGT come from the germline V gene. Trimming pared 7 bases from V and 0 bases from J, leaving 15 bases between. The CDR3 is 16 residues long. The CDR3 bases are TGTGCCAGCAAACTCTGCCATGAGGCAACTAATGAAAAACTGTTTTTT. Translating it yields CASKLCHEATNEKLFF.

This chain joins TRBV11-3 and TRBJ2-1; 8 bases line up with TRBD2. This CDR3 is built from 15 residues. Trimming cost V 5 bases and J 4 bases; bases outside gene matches: 7. Germline CDR1 reads SGHNT; CDR2 reads YENEEA. CDR3 in amino acids: CASSALSGAYNEQFF. As DNA, the CDR3 is TGTGCCAGCAGCGCCCTTAGCGGGGCTTACAATGAGCAGTTCTTC. Combining the CDR3 with reference TRBV11-3 and TRBJ2-1 gives the whole variable domain EAGVVQSPRYKIIEKKQPVAFWCNPISGHNTLYWYLQNLGQGPELLIRYENEEAVDDSQLPKDRFSAERLKGVDSTLKIQPAELGDSAVYLCASSALSGAYNEQFFGPGTRLTVL.

This chain links TRBV6-5 with TRBJ2-7, with a tentative D call TRBD2 (6 bases). The germline V gene encodes CDR1 MNHEY and CDR2 SVGAGI. The V end lost 3 bases, the J end lost 2 bases, and 11 bases lay between the germline ends. The CDR3 covers 14 residues. CDR3 in amino acids: CASSYEASAYEQYF. CDR3 nucleotide sequence: TGTGCCAGCAGTTATGAGGCTAGCGCCTACGAGCAGTACTTC.